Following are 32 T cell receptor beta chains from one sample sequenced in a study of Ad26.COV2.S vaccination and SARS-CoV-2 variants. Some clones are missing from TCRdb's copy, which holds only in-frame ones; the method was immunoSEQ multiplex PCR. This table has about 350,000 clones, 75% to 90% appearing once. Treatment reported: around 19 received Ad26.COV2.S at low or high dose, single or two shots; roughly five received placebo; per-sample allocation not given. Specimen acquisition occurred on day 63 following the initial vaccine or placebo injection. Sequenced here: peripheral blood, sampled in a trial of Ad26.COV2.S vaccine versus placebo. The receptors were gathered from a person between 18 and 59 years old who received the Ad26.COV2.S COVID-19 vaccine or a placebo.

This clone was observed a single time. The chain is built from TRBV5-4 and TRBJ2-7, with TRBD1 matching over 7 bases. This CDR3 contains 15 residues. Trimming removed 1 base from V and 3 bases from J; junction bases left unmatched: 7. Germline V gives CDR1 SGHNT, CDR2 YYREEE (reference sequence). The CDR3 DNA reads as TGTGCCAGCAGCTTGTATAGGGACAGCATCTACGAGCAGTACTTC. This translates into CASSLYRDSIYEQYF.

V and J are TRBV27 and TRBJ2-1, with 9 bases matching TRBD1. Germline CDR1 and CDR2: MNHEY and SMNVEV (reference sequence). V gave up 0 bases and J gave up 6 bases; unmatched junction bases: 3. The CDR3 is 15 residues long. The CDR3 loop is CASSLSGQGFNEQFF. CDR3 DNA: TGTGCCAGCAGTTTATCGGGACAGGGTTTCAATGAGCAGTTCTTC.

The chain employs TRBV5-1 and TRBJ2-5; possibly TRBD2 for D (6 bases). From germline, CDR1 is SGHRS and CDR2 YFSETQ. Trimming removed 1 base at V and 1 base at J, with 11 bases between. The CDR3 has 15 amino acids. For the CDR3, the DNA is TGCGCCAGCAGCTTGTCGTTGGGGGGCCAAGAGACCCAGTACTTC. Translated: CASSLSLGGQETQYF.

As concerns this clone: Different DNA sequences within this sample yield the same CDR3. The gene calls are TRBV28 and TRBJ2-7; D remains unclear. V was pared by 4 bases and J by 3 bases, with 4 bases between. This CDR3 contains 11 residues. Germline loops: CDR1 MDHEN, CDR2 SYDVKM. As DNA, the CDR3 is TGTGCCAGCAGTTCATTCTACGAGCAGTACTTC. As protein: CASSSFYEQYF.

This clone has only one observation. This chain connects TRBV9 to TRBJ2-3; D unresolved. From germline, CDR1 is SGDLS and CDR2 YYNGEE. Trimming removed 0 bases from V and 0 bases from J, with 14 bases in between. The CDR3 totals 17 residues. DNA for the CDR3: TGTGCCAGCAGCGTAGCTCTCGGTAGCTCTAGCACAGATACGCAGTATTTT. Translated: CASSVALGSSSTDTQYF.

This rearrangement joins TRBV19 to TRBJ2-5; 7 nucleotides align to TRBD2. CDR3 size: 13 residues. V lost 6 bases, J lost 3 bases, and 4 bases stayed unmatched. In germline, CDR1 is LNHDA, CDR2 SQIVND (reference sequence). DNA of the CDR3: TGTGCCAGTAGCGGTCGGGGGGAAGAGACCCAGTACTTC. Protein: CASSGRGEETQYF. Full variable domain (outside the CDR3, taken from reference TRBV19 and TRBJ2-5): DGGITQSPKYLFRKEGQNVTLSCEQNLNHDAMYWYRQDPGQGLRLIYYSQIVNDFQKGDIAEGYSVSREKKESFPLTVTSAQKNPTAFYLCASSGRGEETQYFGPGTRLLVL.

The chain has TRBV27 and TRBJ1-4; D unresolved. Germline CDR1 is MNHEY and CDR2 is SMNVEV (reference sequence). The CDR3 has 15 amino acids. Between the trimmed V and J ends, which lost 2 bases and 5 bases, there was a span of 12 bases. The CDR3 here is CASSLGGGRNEKLFF. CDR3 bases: TGTGCCAGCAGTTTAGGTGGAGGGAGGAATGAAAAACTGTTTTTT. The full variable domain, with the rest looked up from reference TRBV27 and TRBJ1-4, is EAQVTQNPRYLITVTGKKLTVTCSQNMNHEYMSWYRQDPGLGLRQIYYSMNVEVTDKGDVPEGYKVSRKEKRNFPLILESPSPNQTSLYFCASSLGGGRNEKLFFGSGTQLSVL.

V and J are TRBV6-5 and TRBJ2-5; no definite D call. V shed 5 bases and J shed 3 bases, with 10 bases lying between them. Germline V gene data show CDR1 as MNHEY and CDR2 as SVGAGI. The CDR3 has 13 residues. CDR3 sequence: CASSRVREETQYF. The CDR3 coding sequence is TGTGCCAGCAGTCGGGTCAGAGAAGAGACCCAGTACTTC.

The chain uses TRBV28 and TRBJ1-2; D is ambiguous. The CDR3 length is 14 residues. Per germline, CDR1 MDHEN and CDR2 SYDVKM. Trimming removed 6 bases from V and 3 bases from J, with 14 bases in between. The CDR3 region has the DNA TGTGCCAGCAGATTACCCGGCCGCCACTATGGCTACACCTTC. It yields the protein CASRLPGRHYGYTF.

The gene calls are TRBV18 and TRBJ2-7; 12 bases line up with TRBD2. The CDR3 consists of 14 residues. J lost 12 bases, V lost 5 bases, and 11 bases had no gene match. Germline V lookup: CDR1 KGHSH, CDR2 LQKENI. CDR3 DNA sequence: TGTGCCAGCTCAGGGAGGACTAGCGGGGAGAGGCGGTACTTC. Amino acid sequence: CASSGRTSGERRYF.

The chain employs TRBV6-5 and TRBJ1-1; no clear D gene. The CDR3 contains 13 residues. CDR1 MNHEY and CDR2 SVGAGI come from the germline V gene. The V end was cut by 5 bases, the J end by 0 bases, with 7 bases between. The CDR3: CASSRTMNTEAFF. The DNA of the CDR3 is TGTGCCAGCAGTCGCACCATGAACACTGAAGCTTTCTTT.

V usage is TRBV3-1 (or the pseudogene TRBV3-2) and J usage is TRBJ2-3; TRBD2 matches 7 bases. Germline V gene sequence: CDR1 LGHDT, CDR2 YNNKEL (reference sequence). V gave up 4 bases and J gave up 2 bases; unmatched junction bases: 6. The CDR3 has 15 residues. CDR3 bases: TGTGCCAGCAGCCCAGGGACTACCTCCACAGATACGCAGTATTTT. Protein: CASSPGTTSTDTQYF.

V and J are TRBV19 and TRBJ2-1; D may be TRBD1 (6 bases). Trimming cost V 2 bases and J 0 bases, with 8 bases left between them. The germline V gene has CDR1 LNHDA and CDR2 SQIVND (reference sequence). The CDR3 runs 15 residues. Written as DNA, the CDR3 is TGTGCCAGTAGTATAACGGACAGCTCCTACAATGAGCAGTTCTTC. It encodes CASSITDSSYNEQFF.

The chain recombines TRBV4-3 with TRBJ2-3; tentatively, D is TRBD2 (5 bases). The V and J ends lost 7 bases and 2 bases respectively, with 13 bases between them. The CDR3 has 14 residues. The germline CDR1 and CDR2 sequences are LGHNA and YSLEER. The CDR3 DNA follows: TGCGCCAGCAAACCGACTATCGACACAGATACGCAGTATTTT. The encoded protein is CASKPTIDTDTQYF.

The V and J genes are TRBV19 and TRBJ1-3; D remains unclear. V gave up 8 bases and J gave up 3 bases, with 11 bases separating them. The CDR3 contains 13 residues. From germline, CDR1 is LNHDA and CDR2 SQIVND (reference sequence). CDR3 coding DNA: TGTGCCAGTCGCTATAGAGGTGGAAACACCATATATTTT. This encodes CASRYRGGNTIYF.

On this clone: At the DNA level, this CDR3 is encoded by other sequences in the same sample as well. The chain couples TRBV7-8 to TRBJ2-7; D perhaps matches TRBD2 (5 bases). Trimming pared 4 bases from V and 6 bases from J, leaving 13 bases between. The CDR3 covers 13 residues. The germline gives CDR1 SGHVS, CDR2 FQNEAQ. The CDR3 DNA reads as TGTGCCAGCAGCTCCAGCCGGGGTGGCGAGCAGTACTTC. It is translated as CASSSSRGGEQYF.

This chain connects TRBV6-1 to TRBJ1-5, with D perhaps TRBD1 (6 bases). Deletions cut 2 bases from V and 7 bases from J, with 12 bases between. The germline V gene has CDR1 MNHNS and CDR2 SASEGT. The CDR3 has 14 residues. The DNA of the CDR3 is TGTGCCAGCAGTGAAACAGGGAGAGGCCAGCCCCAGCATTTT. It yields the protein CASSETGRGQPQHF.

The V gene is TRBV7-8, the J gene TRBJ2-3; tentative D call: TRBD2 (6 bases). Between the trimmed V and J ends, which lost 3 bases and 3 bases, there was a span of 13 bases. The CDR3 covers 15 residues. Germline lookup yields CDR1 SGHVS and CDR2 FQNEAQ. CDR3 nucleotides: TGTGCCAGCAGCTTTTTTACCGGGAGAACAGATACGCAGTATTTT. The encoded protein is CASSFFTGRTDTQYF.

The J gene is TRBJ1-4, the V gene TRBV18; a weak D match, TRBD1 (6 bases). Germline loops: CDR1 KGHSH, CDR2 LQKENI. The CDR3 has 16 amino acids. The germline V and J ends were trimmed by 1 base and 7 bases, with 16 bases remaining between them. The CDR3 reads CASSPLFRGGGEKLFF. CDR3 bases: TGTGCCAGCTCACCACTATTCCGAGGGGGTGGTGAAAAACTGTTTTTT. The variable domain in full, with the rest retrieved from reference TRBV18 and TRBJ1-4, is NAGVMQNPRHLVRRRGQEARLRCSPMKGHSHVYWYRQLPEEGLKFMVYLQKENIIDESGMPKERFSAEFPKEGPSILRIQQVVRGDSAAYFCASSPLFRGGGEKLFFGSGTQLSVL.

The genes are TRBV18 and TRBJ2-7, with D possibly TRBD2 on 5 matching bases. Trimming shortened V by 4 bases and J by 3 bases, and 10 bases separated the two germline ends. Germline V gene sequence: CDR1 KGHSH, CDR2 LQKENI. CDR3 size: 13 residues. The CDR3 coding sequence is TGTGCCAGCTCACTCGGACTGAGCTACGAGCAGTACTTC. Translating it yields CASSLGLSYEQYF.

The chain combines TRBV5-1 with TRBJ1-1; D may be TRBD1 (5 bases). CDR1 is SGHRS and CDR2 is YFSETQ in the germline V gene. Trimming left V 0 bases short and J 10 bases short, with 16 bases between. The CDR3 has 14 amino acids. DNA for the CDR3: TGCGCCAGCAGCTTGGTCCAGGGAGGTGAAGGAGCTTTCTTT. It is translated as CASSLVQGGEGAFF. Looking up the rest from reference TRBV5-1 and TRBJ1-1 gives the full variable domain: KAGVTQTPRYLIKTRGQQVTLSCSPISGHRSVSWYQQTPGQGLQFLFEYFSETQRNKGNFPGRFSGRQFSNSRSEMNVSTLELGDSALYLCASSLVQGGEGAFFGQGTRLTVV.

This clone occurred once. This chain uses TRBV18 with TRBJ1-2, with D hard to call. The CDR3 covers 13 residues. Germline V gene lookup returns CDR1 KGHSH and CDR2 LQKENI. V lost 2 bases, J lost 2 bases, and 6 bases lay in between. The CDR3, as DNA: TGTGCCAGCTCACCAAACGGGAACTATGGCTACACCTTC. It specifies CASSPNGNYGYTF.

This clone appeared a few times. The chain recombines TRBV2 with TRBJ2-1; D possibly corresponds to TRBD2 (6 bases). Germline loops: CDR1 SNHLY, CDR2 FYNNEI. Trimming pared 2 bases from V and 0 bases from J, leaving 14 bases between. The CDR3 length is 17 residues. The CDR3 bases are TGTGCCAGCAGTGAATCGGGGGTAGGGGCCTCCTACAATGAGCAGTTCTTC. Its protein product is CASSESGVGASYNEQFF.

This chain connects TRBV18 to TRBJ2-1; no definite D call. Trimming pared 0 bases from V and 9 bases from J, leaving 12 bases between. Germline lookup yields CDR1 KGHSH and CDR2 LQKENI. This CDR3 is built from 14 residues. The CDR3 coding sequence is TGTGCCAGCTCACCACCGTTTTTGGGCGGTGAGCAGTTCTTC. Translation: CASSPPFLGGEQFF.

The CDR3, as DNA: TGTGCCAGCAGCTTAAAACGGTCAGACAATGAGCAGTTCTTC. Protein: CASSLKRSDNEQFF. The chain links TRBV7-3 to TRBJ2-1, with D hard to call. Germline assignment: CDR1 SGHTA and CDR2 FQGTGA. The ends were cut back, 1 base at V and 5 bases at J, with 9 bases in the middle. The CDR3 sequence is 14 residues long.

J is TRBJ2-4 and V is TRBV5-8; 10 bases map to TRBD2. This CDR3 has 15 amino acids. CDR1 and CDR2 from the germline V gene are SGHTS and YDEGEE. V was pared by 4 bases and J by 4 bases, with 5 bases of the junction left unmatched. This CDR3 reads CASSLGLADKNIQYF. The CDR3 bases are TGTGCCAGCAGCCTAGGACTAGCGGATAAAAACATTCAGTACTTC.

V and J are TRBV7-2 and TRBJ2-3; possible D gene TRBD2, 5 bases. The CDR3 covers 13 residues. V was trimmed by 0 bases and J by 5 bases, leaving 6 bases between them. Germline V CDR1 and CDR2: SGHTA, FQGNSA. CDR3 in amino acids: CASSLASEDTQYF. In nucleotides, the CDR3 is TGTGCCAGCAGCTTAGCTAGCGAAGATACGCAGTATTTT.

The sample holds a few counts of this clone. CDR3: CASSLGYYGYTF. In DNA, the CDR3 is TGTGCCAGCAGTTTGGGTTACTATGGCTACACCTTC. This chain connects TRBV28 to TRBJ1-2; D is undetermined. Germline CDR1 reads MDHEN; CDR2 reads SYDVKM. This CDR3 comprises 12 residues. Between the trimmed V and J ends, which lost 3 bases and 3 bases, there was a span of 5 bases.

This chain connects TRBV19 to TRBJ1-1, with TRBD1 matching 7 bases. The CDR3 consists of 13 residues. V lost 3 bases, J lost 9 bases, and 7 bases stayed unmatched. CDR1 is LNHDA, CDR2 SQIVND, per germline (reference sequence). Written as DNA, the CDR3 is TGTGCCAGTAGTATGGTGGCAGGGGGGCAAGCTTTCTTT. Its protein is CASSMVAGGQAFF.

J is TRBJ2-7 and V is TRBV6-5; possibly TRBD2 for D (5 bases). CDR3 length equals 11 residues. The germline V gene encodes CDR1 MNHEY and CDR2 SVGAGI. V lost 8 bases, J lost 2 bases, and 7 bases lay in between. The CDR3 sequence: CASGETYEQYF. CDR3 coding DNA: TGTGCCAGCGGGGAGACCTACGAGCAGTACTTC.

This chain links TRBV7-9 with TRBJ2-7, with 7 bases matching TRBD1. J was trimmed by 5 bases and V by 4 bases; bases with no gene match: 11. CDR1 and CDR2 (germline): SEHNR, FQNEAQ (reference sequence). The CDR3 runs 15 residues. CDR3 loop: CASSSPTGTVNEQYF. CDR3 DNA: TGTGCCAGCAGCTCCCCGACAGGGACGGTCAACGAGCAGTACTTC.

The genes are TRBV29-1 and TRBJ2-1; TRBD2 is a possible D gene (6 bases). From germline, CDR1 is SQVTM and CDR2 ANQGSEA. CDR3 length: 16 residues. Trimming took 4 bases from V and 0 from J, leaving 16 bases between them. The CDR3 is CSVVGGSGLSYNEQFF. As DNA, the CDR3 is TGCAGCGTTGTGGGGGGAAGCGGGCTCTCCTACAATGAGCAGTTCTTC.